Sequencing of this T cell receptor beta chain was carried out in a study of cytomegalovirus exposure and HLA in healthy donors. Comments on this clone: Its antigen remains unknown.

V was pared by 10 bases and J by 2 bases, with 5 bases of the junction left unmatched. Germline loops: CDR1 MNHNY, CDR2 SVGAGI (reference sequence). CDR3 length: 12 amino acids. This PCR relied on a set of 60 Vbeta primers and 13 Jbeta primers. Clones were sequenced by immunoSEQ multiplex PCR, and TCRdb holds only the in-frame ones, with some missing. The table includes 210,000 or so clones, approximately 80% detected once. Broader study findings: What was likely a sequencing artifact was a cluster of highly shared sequence variants.

The origin of this receptor is a girl aged 2-9 years in good health and CMV-seronegative. Sequenced input: PBMCs. V usage is TRBV6-6 and J usage is TRBJ2-7; 7 nucleotides agree with TRBD1. CDR3 sequence: CATSGTAYEQYF. The CDR3 DNA is TGTGCCACCTCCGGGACAGCCTACGAGCAGTACTTC.